What follows is one T cell receptor (beta chain) and its context. What it binds is not known. This CDR3 spans 16 amino acids. Trimming removed 3 bases from V and 13 bases from J, with 25 bases in between. Germline values: CDR1 SGHTA, CDR2 FQGNSA. These data are taken from a study of CD8+CD57+ T cells in acquired aplastic anemia. Study-wide context: Sorted CD4+ plus CD8+ cells gave DNA averaging about 3.2 ug. The average read count for CD4+ cells in healthy donors was 9 million to 14 million. Findings and limits, study-wide: Overlap between patients and controls comprised some 31 CD8+ CDR3 sequences.

The study profiled TCR beta VDJ and CDR3 using genomic DNA as template. TCRdb reprocessed the reads with MiXCR, giving one entry per CDR3 protein. The top ten clones hold approximately 3.8% of a sample with hundreds of thousands of distinct CDR3 sequences, 65% to 75% of them seen once. V gene TRBV7-2 combines with J gene TRBJ2-1; D not resolved. The material sequenced was sorted CD4+, CD8+, or CD8+CD57+ T cells (not recorded which) from PBMCs. This TCR came from a human donor in good health, serving as a control. The CDR3 bases are TGTGCCAGCAGCTTGGGCCTCCTTCAGACCCAGTACTTCCAGTTCTTC. Translated: CASSLGLLQTQYFQFF. Based on the CDR3 plus reference TRBV7-2 and TRBJ2-1, the full variable domain is GAGVSQSPSNKVTEKGKDVELRCDPISGHTALYWYRQSLGQGLEFLIYFQGNSAPDKSGLPSDRFSAERTGGSVSTLTIQRTQQEDSAVYLCASSLGLLQTQYFQFFGPGTRLTVL.